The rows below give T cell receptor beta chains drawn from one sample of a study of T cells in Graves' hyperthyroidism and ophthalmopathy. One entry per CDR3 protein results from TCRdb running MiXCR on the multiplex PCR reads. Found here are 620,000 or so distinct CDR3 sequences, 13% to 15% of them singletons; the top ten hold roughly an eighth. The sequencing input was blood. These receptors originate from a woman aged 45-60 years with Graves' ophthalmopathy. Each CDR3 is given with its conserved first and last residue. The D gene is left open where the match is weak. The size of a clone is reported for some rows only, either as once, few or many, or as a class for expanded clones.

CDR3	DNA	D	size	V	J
CASSQGFSQGAKEQYF	TGCGCCAGCAGCCAAGGATTTTCCCAGGGGGCGAAGGAGCAGTACTTC	TRBD1	-	TRBV4-1	TRBJ2-7
CASSSRLAGNTDTQYF	TGTGCCAGCAGCTCGCGACTAGCGGGAAACACAGATACGCAGTATTTT	TRBD2	many	TRBV7-2	TRBJ2-3
CASSLGQFDYLTYEQYF	TGTGCCAGCAGCTTGGGACAGTTTGACTACCTTACCTACGAGCAGTACTTC	-	-	TRBV5-6	TRBJ2-7
CASSEAGQSLNQPQHF	TGTGCCAGCAGTGAAGCGGGACAGTCTCTAAATCAGCCCCAGCATTTT	TRBD1	few	TRBV6-1	TRBJ1-5
CAISGAGQGVVEQFF	TGTGCCATCAGTGGAGCGGGACAGGGGGTGGTCGAGCAGTTCTTC	TRBD1	once	TRBV10-3	TRBJ2-1
CSAFPTRPRAYNEQFF	TGCAGTGCTTTCCCGACGAGACCGAGGGCGTACAATGAGCAGTTCTTC	-	many	TRBV20-1	TRBJ2-1
CATSVWTGFNQPQHF	TGTGCCACCAGTGTCTGGACAGGGTTCAATCAGCCCCAGCATTTT	TRBD1	few	TRBV24-1	TRBJ1-5
CASSQGAGSYEQYF	TGTGCCAGCAGCCAAGGTGCGGGCTCCTACGAGCAGTACTTC	-	many	TRBV7-9	TRBJ2-7
CASSFPGGTGELFF	TGCGCCAGCAGCTTCCCTGGGGGCACCGGGGAGCTGTTTTTT	-	many	TRBV5-1	TRBJ2-2
CASVWTSGTNEQFF	TGTGCCAGCGTTTGGACTAGCGGGACTAATGAGCAGTTCTTC	TRBD2	many	TRBV2	TRBJ2-1
CASSPGRDTEAFF	TGCGCCAGCAGCCCTGGCCGTGACACTGAAGCTTTCTTT	-	many	TRBV5-1	TRBJ1-1
CASSRSGPSGANVLTF	TGTGCCAGTAGCCGTAGCGGGCCCTCGGGGGCCAACGTCCTGACTTTC	TRBD2	-	TRBV19	TRBJ2-6
CASSLSGQPSLSSGFQETQYF	TGTGCCAGCAGCCTATCGGGTCAGCCCTCTTTGTCTAGCGGTTTCCAAGAGACCCAGTACTTC	TRBD2	many	TRBV11-2	TRBJ2-5
CASSEFQRTSGPTNTGELFF	TGTGCCAGCAGTGAATTTCAGAGGACTAGCGGGCCTACGAACACCGGGGAGCTGTTTTTT	TRBD2	-	TRBV25-1	TRBJ2-2
CASSGANSPLHF	TGTGCCAGCAGCGGCGCTAATTCACCCCTCCACTTT	-	-	TRBV5-5	TRBJ1-6
CASNGAAKNIQYF	TGTGCCAGCAATGGTGCGGCCAAAAACATTCAGTACTTC	-	many	TRBV28	TRBJ2-4
CASSSYGTDIYSNQPQHF	TGTGCCAGCAGTTCATATGGGACAGACATTTATAGCAATCAGCCCCAGCATTTT	TRBD1	many	TRBV28	TRBJ1-5
CASRPGQDFYEQYF	TGTGCCAGCAGGCCGGGACAAGACTTCTACGAGCAGTACTTC	-	many	TRBV2	TRBJ2-7
CASSAGTGGYEQYF	TGTGCCAGTAGCGCCGGGACAGGTGGTTACGAGCAGTACTTC	TRBD1	few	TRBV19	TRBJ2-7
CASSIRGLLYGYTF	TGTGCCAGTAGTATTAGGGGGCTACTCTATGGCTACACCTTC	TRBD1	-	TRBV19	TRBJ1-2
CASSLDGRAQHF	TGTGCCAGCAGCTTAGACGGCAGGGCCCAGCATTTT	-	few	TRBV7-9	TRBJ1-5
CASSTGTGMNTEAFF	TGTGCCAGCAGTACCGGGACAGGGATGAACACTGAAGCTTTCTTT	TRBD1	many	TRBV2	TRBJ1-1
CSAKEGPETQYF	TGCAGTGCAAAGGAGGGCCCAGAGACCCAGTACTTC	-	many	TRBV20-1	TRBJ2-5
CASSPSRGQETQYF	TGTGCCAGCAGCCCGAGTAGGGGCCAAGAGACCCAGTACTTC	-	many	TRBV7-2	TRBJ2-5
CASSYCLPSDLLLSSFSYEQYF	TGTGCCAGCAGTTACTGCCTCCCCTCCGACTTACTGCTATCAAGTTTCTCCTACGAGCAGTACTTC	-	many	TRBV6-8	TRBJ2-7
CASSMLAEETQYF	TGTGCCAGCAGCATGCTAGCGGAAGAGACCCAGTACTTC	TRBD2	-	TRBV9	TRBJ2-5
CASSSRQHYGYTF	TGTGCCAGCAGCTCCCGACAGCACTATGGCTACACCTTC	-	many	TRBV7-2	TRBJ1-2
CATSRDGGAGNTIYF	TGTGCCACCAGCAGAGATGGGGGAGCTGGAAACACCATATATTTT	-	-	TRBV15	TRBJ1-3
CASSRRGPGDNEQFF	TGTGCCAGCTCCCGGCGAGGGCCGGGGGACAATGAGCAGTTCTTC	-	few	TRBV7-9	TRBJ2-1
CASSLVCTSGSIETQYF	TGTGCCAGCAGCTTAGTATGTACTAGCGGGAGTATAGAGACCCAGTACTTC	TRBD2	many	TRBV7-6	TRBJ2-5
CSARKGSWDTGELFF	TGCAGTGCTAGGAAGGGGTCATGGGATACCGGGGAGCTGTTTTTT	-	-	TRBV20-1	TRBJ2-2
CASSQDLNRGNEQFF	TGCGCCAGCAGCCAAGATCTTAATCGGGGGAATGAGCAGTTCTTC	-	many	TRBV4-1	TRBJ2-1